The clone carrying this T cell receptor (beta chain) was picked up a small number of times. The antigen remains unidentified. The sample originates from a study of beta chain features in type 1 diabetes. General study findings and limits: Overrepresentation of cells with high TCR expression could result from cDNA sequencing. Among all four CD4+ subsets, Type 1 diabetes patients had TCRB CDR3s that were moderately but significantly shorter.

CDR1 SEHNR and CDR2 FQNEAQ come from the germline V gene (reference sequence). CDR3 length: 16 residues. V shed 5 bases and J shed 3 bases, with 16 bases lying between them. Expressed TCRB transcripts were sequenced, since all the RNA that had been isolated was reverse transcribed. Measured with immunoSEQ multiplex PCR; TCRdb has only the in-frame clones, and not every one. The data show some 640,000 clones, with 11% to 15% seen just once and 0.03% to 0.045% held by the top ten. Material: naive CD4+ T cells from blood. The rearrangement uses TRBV7-9 and TRBJ2-2, with D possibly being TRBD2 (5 bases). This clonotype originated in a man aged 18 to 30 with type 1 diabetes. DNA of the CDR3: TGTGCCAGCAGCCCGAGAGGGCAAGCCTACACCGGGGAGCTGTTTTTT. It specifies CASSPRGQAYTGELFF.